This T cell receptor (beta chain) came from a study of blood T cells in healthy people across ages. Turning to this clonotype: Its cognate antigen is unknown.

Germline values: CDR1 KGHDR, CDR2 SFDVKD. V was shortened by 2 bases and J by 6 bases, with 10 bases between the two germline ends. This CDR3 has 13 residues. Next came a second PCR, run for about 6 to 12 cycles, which used a sample-barcoded 5' primer along with a J-beta primer mix. TCRdb used MiXCR to reprocess the 5' RACE reads, holding one entry per CDR3 protein. The sample lists roughly 1 million distinct CDR3 sequences, about 25% occurring once. Points from the study as a whole: Per million T cells, TCR beta diversity dropped about linearly as age rose. Across samples, TCR beta diversity tracked strongly with naive T cell percentage.

The same data also went into a second study, on T cells of mothers and their children. That study adds: There were over 9.5 million TCR beta CDR3 reads from each mother and several million from each child.

V usage is TRBV24-1 and J usage is TRBJ2-7; no definite D call. Sequencing was carried out using blood. The receptor comes from a girl aged 2-10 years in good health. CDR3 amino acids: CATSDSPGTEQYF. The CDR3 DNA follows: TGTGCCACCAGTGATTCACCGGGTACCGAGCAGTACTTC.